This T cell receptor beta chain was profiled in a study of OX40 agonist ivuxolimab in advanced cancers. Germline CDR1 reads SGHRS; CDR2 reads YFSETQ. The CDR3 is made up of 16 amino acids. The V end was cut by 7 bases, the J end by 2 bases, with 16 bases between. The study's findings and limits: By week 6 at 0.1 to 3.0 mg/kg, blood CD4+ and CD8+ T cells had expanded clonally. Antigen targets of the expanded peripheral T cells went undetermined.

Patients were excluded for autoimmune disease history or systemic immunosuppression. Measured with immunoSEQ multiplex PCR; TCRdb has only the in-frame clones, and not every one. The profile shows about 46,000 clones, 87% of them singletons. With respect to this clone: Its antigen is as yet unknown.

This receptor was obtained from an adult with an advanced solid tumor such as melanoma, head and neck, liver or kidney cancer. The chain links TRBV5-1 to TRBJ2-6; D is possibly TRBD1 (6 bases). Sequences were derived from CD4+ or CD8+ T cells sorted from blood, sampled in a trial of the OX40 agonist ivuxolimab. CDR3 in amino acids: CASGYTAGAGANVLTF. CDR3 coding DNA: TGCGCCAGCGGCTACACTGCAGGGGCTGGGGCCAACGTCCTGACTTTC.